The next 32 T cell receptor beta chains were all read from a single sample in a study of T cells in Graves' hyperthyroidism and ophthalmopathy. Amplification of TCR beta CDR3 regions was performed using RNA transcripts as template. TCR CDR3 underwent first-round RT-PCR with the HTBI primer set. One entry per CDR3 protein, called by TCRdb with MiXCR from the multiplex PCR reads. This table has under 400,000 distinct CDR3 sequences, roughly 20% appearing once. Sequenced input: blood. Every receptor here comes from a woman aged 45-60 years with Graves' hyperthyroidism.

This clonotype was counted at least ten times. This chain connects TRBV6-2 or TRBV6-3 to TRBJ2-1; no definite D call. V lost 3 bases and J lost 0, with 6 bases in between. Germline values: CDR1 MNHEY, CDR2 SVGEGT. This CDR3 region has 14 residues. The CDR3 is CASSYQSSYNEQFF. CDR3 DNA: TGTGCCAGCAGTTATCAGAGCTCCTACAATGAGCAGTTCTTC.

This clonotype occurred many times. V usage is TRBV11-3 and J usage is TRBJ2-7; D ambiguous. Germline V gene lookup returns CDR1 SGHNT and CDR2 YENEEA. The CDR3 sequence is 13 residues long. Trimming removed 8 bases at V and 4 bases at J, with 15 bases between. CDR3 amino acids: CASCRRVLYEQYV. The CDR3 DNA follows: TGTGCCAGCTGTCGCCGGGTCTTATACGAGCAGTACGTC.

This rearrangement joins TRBV7-9 to TRBJ2-1; D uncertain. There are 10 residues in the CDR3. CDR1 is SEHNR, CDR2 FQNEAQ, per germline (reference sequence). The ends were cut back, 5 bases at V and 13 bases at J, with 9 bases in the middle. The CDR3 DNA is TGTGCCAGCAGCCCGCCCTTCCAGTTCTTC. This translates into CASSPPFQFF.

J is TRBJ2-1 and V is TRBV28, with D possibly TRBD2 on 6 matching bases. CDR3 length: 15 amino acids. The V and J ends lost 4 bases and 5 bases respectively, with 15 bases between them. The germline V gene has CDR1 MDHEN and CDR2 SYDVKM. The CDR3 DNA reads TGTGCCAGCAGTTCACCCGGGGGTTCGGACAATGAGCAGTTCTTC. Translated: CASSSPGGSDNEQFF. Full variable domain (missing parts from reference TRBV28 and TRBJ2-1): DVKVTQSSRYLVKRTGEKVFLECVQDMDHENMFWYRQDPGLGLRLIYFSYDVKMKEKGDIPEGYSVSREKKERFSLILESASTNQTSMYLCASSSPGGSDNEQFFGPGTRLTVL.

The rearrangement joins TRBV28 to TRBJ2-7; tentatively, D is TRBD1 (6 bases). V was pared by 5 bases and J by 3 bases, with 20 bases between. CDR3 size: 16 residues. Germline CDR1 reads MDHEN; CDR2 reads SYDVKM. In DNA form, the CDR3 reads TGTGCCAGCAGTCCCAGAACTGACAGGCCGAGCTACGAGCAGTACTTC. It codes for CASSPRTDRPSYEQYF.

V is TRBV9 and J is TRBJ2-2, with TRBD2 matching 7 bases. V lost 0 bases to trimming and J lost 2 bases; unmatched junction nucleotides: 4. Germline values: CDR1 SGDLS, CDR2 YYNGEE. This CDR3 spans 16 amino acids. The CDR3: CASSVEAGVNTGELFF. The CDR3 DNA reads as TGTGCCAGCAGCGTAGAGGCGGGGGTAAACACCGGGGAGCTGTTTTTT.

This clonotype was found many times. The rearrangement joins TRBV5-6 to TRBJ2-7; either TRBD1 or TRBD2 may supply D (5 bases each). The V end was cut by 2 bases, the J end by 5 bases, with 11 bases between. The CDR3 extends over 13 amino acids. The V gene's germline CDR1 is SGHDT and CDR2 YYEEEE. CDR3 in DNA: TGTGCCAGCAGCTTACCCGGGACCCACGAGCAGTACTTC. Its protein is CASSLPGTHEQYF.

This clonotype has a count of ten or more. The J gene is TRBJ1-5, the V gene TRBV28; D not resolved. The CDR3 is 11 amino acids. The germline V gene has CDR1 MDHEN and CDR2 SYDVKM. V was clipped by 7 bases and J by 1 base, with 2 bases between them. The CDR3, as DNA: TGTGCCAGCAACAGCAATCAGCCCCAGCATTTT. It specifies CASNSNQPQHF.

This clonotype has ten or more counts. This rearrangement joins TRBV5-1 to TRBJ2-7; 8 bases agree with TRBD2. J lost 2 bases, V lost 0 bases, and 4 bases had no gene match. The CDR3 sequence is 15 residues long. Germline V gene data show CDR1 as SGHRS and CDR2 as YFSETQ. This chain's CDR3 is CASSLGLAGTYEQYF. CDR3 sequence (DNA): TGCGCCAGCAGCTTGGGTTTAGCGGGGACCTACGAGCAGTACTTC.

V gene TRBV6-1 combines with J gene TRBJ2-5; weak D call: TRBD2 (5 bases). CDR1 is MNHNS, CDR2 SASEGT, per germline. This CDR3 is built from 14 residues. Between the trimmed V and J ends, which lost 0 bases and 7 bases, there was a span of 12 bases. The CDR3 coding sequence is TGTGCCAGCAGTGAAGCTAGCGAGGGCCCGACCCAGTACTTC. It specifies CASSEASEGPTQYF.

In this sample, this clonotype turned up many times. CDR3 in amino acids: CASRRREGLGEQYF. The CDR3 bases are TGTGCCAGCAGGCGTCGGGAGGGCCTCGGCGAGCAGTACTTC. V is TRBV6-1 and J is TRBJ2-7; 8 positions match TRBD2. The ends lost 6 bases at V and 6 bases at J; junction bases unmatched: 10. Germline-derived CDR1 and CDR2 are MNHNS and SASEGT. CDR3 length: 14 residues.

This chain uses TRBV6-5 with TRBJ1-5, with D maybe TRBD1 (6 bases). Germline V gene data show CDR1 as MNHEY and CDR2 as SVGAGI. This CDR3 comprises 15 residues. Trimming pared 2 bases from V and 4 bases from J, leaving 12 bases between. Here the CDR3 DNA reads TGTGCCAGCAGTTACGTTCAGGGGCGAAATCAGCCCCAGCATTTT. This sequence encodes CASSYVQGRNQPQHF.

This clonotype was recorded a few times. The chain is built from TRBV6-9 and TRBJ2-1; 9 bases match TRBD2. V lost 2 bases and J lost 9; bases outside the gene matches: 8. This CDR3 is 15 amino acids long. Germline V gene lookup returns CDR1 MNHGY and CDR2 SVAAGI. The CDR3 protein is CASSYQAGGVGEQFF. CDR3 nucleotide sequence: TGTGCCAGCAGTTATCAAGCGGGGGGAGTAGGTGAGCAGTTCTTC.

The chain uses TRBV29-1 and TRBJ2-5, with 10 bases identical to TRBD2. The V gene end was trimmed by 4 bases and the J gene end by 5 bases; junction bases not matched to a gene: 7. Germline V CDR1 and CDR2: SQVTM, ANQGSEA. This CDR3 is 14 amino acids long. CDR3 sequence (DNA): TGCAGCGTTGTGGTAGCGGGAGGCGGGGAGACCCAGTACTTC. This translates into CSVVVAGGGETQYF. Full variable domain (rest looked up from reference TRBV29-1 and TRBJ2-5): SAVISQKPSRDICQRGTSLTIQCQVDSQVTMMFWYRQQPGQSLTLIATANQGSEATYESGFVIDKFPISRPNLTFSTLTVSNMSPEDSSIYLCSVVVAGGGETQYFGPGTRLLVL.

The sample holds many counts of this clonotype. The chain carries TRBV10-3 and TRBJ1-1, with D possibly matching TRBD1 (5 bases). Trimming cost V 0 bases and J 3 bases, with 11 bases left between them. The CDR3 is 15 amino acids. Germline assignment: CDR1 ENHRY and CDR2 SYGVKD. The CDR3 reads CAISESAGRDTEAFF. The DNA of the CDR3 is TGTGCCATCAGTGAGTCGGCAGGGAGGGACACTGAAGCTTTCTTT.

This clonotype has ten or more counts. V usage is TRBV6-6 and J usage is TRBJ2-1; D possibly corresponds to TRBD2 (6 bases). From germline, CDR1 is MNHNY and CDR2 SVGAGI (reference sequence). Trimming pared 2 bases from V and 4 bases from J, leaving 12 bases between. This CDR3 region has 15 residues. CDR3 region: CASSYTRGKYNEQFF. Here the CDR3 DNA reads TGTGCCAGCAGTTACACGCGGGGCAAGTACAATGAGCAGTTCTTC.

This clonotype was detected a few times. The rearrangement links TRBV15 to TRBJ2-2; D might be TRBD2 (6 bases). There are 17 residues in the CDR3. Germline V CDR1 and CDR2: LNHNV, YYDKDF (reference sequence). Trimming left V 0 bases short and J 2 bases short, with 13 bases between. The CDR3 region has the DNA TGTGCCACCAGCAGAGATCTACGAGCGGGTAACACCGGGGAGCTGTTTTTT. This encodes CATSRDLRAGNTGELFF.

In this sample, this clonotype turned up many times. This chain joins TRBV27 and TRBJ1-5, with 12 bases aligning to TRBD1. Germline V gene lookup returns CDR1 MNHEY and CDR2 SMNVEV (reference sequence). V trimming: 3 bases; J trimming: 7 bases; junction bases outside the gene matches: 1. CDR3 length equals 14 residues. As DNA, the CDR3 is TGTGCCAGCAGTTTCGGGACAGGGGGCCAGCCCCAGCATTTT. This encodes CASSFGTGGQPQHF.

This clonotype showed up just once. This chain links TRBV18 with TRBJ2-1, with D perhaps matching TRBD1 or TRBD2 (5 bases each). The CDR3 is made up of 14 amino acids. Germline CDR1 and CDR2: KGHSH and LQKENI. V lost 5 bases to trimming and J lost 6 bases, with 14 bases between them. This CDR3 reads CASSTGTLLNEQFF. CDR3 in DNA: TGTGCCAGCTCAACCGGGACCCTACTCAATGAGCAGTTCTTC.

J is TRBJ2-5 and V is TRBV3-1; D is possibly TRBD2 (6 bases). CDR1 and CDR2 from the germline V gene are LGHDT and YNNKEL (reference sequence). Trimming took off 4 bases at V and 1 base at J, with 10 bases between the two ends. The CDR3 covers 14 residues. CDR3 protein: CASSPGLTQETQYF. CDR3 in DNA: TGTGCCAGCAGCCCAGGACTAACCCAAGAGACCCAGTACTTC.

The V and J genes are TRBV27 and TRBJ2-7, with D perhaps being TRBD1 or TRBD2 (5 bases each). V lost 8 bases and J 0 bases, leaving 17 bases between the germline ends. The CDR3 covers 15 residues. Germline CDR1 MNHEY, CDR2 SMNVEV (reference sequence). The CDR3 loop reads CASGLTGLNSYEQYF. In DNA, the CDR3 is TGTGCCAGCGGTCTCACGGGGCTGAACTCCTACGAGCAGTACTTC.

In its sample, this clonotype was seen many times. This sequence joins TRBV10-3 and TRBJ2-7; 9 bases are shared with TRBD2. Germline CDR1 ENHRY, CDR2 SYGVKD. This CDR3 region has 17 residues. V dropped 3 bases and J dropped 7; count of bases not matched to a gene: 16. The CDR3 loop reads CAISDPGRERGAGEQYV. Here the CDR3 DNA reads TGTGCCATCAGTGACCCTGGACGGGAGCGGGGGGCGGGGGAGCAGTACGTC.

The rearrangement uses TRBV30 and TRBJ2-1; TRBD2 matches at 12 bases. Germline V gives CDR1 GTSNPN, CDR2 SVGIG (reference sequence). Unmatched junction bases numbered 6, after V lost 1 base and J lost 8 bases. This CDR3 has 15 amino acids. CDR3 residues: CAWSGASGRGDEQFF. As DNA, the CDR3 is TGTGCCTGGAGTGGGGCTAGCGGGAGGGGGGATGAGCAGTTCTTC.

This clonotype was detected only a few times. The V gene is TRBV3-1, the J gene TRBJ1-3; D call uncertain. Germline V gene data show CDR1 as LGHDT and CDR2 as YNNKEL (reference sequence). Trimming removed 1 base from V and 2 bases from J, with 9 bases in between. The CDR3 is made up of 15 amino acids. DNA for the CDR3: TGTGCCAGCAGCCAAGGGGGATCGACTGGAAACACCATATATTTT. Its protein product is CASSQGGSTGNTIYF. The full variable domain, rest sourced from reference TRBV3-1 and TRBJ1-3, is DTAVSQTPKYLVTQMGNDKSIKCEQNLGHDTMYWYKQDSKKFLKIMFSYNNKELIINETVPNRFSPKSPDKAHLNLHINSLELGDSAVYFCASSQGGSTGNTIYFGEGSWLTVV.

This clonotype has a count of ten or more. V and J are TRBV11-2 and TRBJ2-2; D gene ambiguous. Germline V gives CDR1 SGHAT, CDR2 FQNNGV. CDR3 length: 16 residues. The ends were cut back, 5 bases at V and 0 bases at J, with 13 bases in the middle. The CDR3 sequence is CASSHPGSPNTGELFF. CDR3 bases: TGTGCCAGCAGCCATCCAGGATCACCGAACACCGGGGAGCTGTTTTTT.

The chain couples TRBV18 to TRBJ2-5; 9 bases map to TRBD1. Trimming removed 3 bases from V and 0 bases from J; junction bases left unmatched: 2. This CDR3 region has 15 residues. The germline V gene encodes CDR1 KGHSH and CDR2 LQKENI. CDR3 sequence reads: CASSPRDRDQETQYF. In nucleotides, the CDR3 is TGTGCCAGCTCACCCAGGGACAGGGACCAAGAGACCCAGTACTTC.

The sample holds many counts of this clonotype. V gene TRBV6-2 or TRBV6-3 combines with J gene TRBJ1-1, with 9 bases matching TRBD1. Trimming at V came to 0 bases and at J to 1 base, leaving 6 bases not matched to a gene. This CDR3 has 17 residues. Germline assignment: CDR1 MNHEY and CDR2 SVGEGT. DNA for the CDR3: TGTGCCAGCAGTTACTCGCCGGGACAGGGTCAGAACACTGAAGCTTTCTTT. It codes for CASSYSPGQGQNTEAFF.

This clonotype was seen many times. The chain recombines TRBV11-2 with TRBJ1-2; tentative D call: TRBD1 (5 bases). Germline CDR1 SGHAT, CDR2 FQNNGV. The V end was cut by 0 bases, the J end by 3 bases, with 8 bases between. The CDR3 extends over 14 amino acids. CDR3 loop: CASSLDMGHYGYTF. CDR3 coding DNA: TGTGCCAGCAGCTTAGATATGGGACACTATGGCTACACCTTC.

In its sample, this clonotype was seen many times. V is TRBV6-2 or TRBV6-3 and J is TRBJ2-7, with D perhaps TRBD1 (5 bases). Germline CDR1 reads MNHEY; CDR2 reads SVGEGT. This CDR3 contains 15 residues. V lost 4 bases, J lost 2 bases, and 15 bases lay in between. In DNA form, the CDR3 reads TGTGCCAGCAGTTCCCCATCCGACAGAGCCTACGAGCAGTACTTC. It translates to CASSSPSDRAYEQYF.

The chain couples TRBV10-3 to TRBJ1-6; D is possibly TRBD1 (5 bases). V was clipped by 4 bases and J by 0 bases, with 10 bases between them. Germline V gene sequence: CDR1 ENHRY, CDR2 SYGVKD. The length of the CDR3 is 16 residues. The CDR3 bases are TGTGCCATCAGTGGGGCCACAGGCTCCTATAATTCACCCCTCCACTTT. Residues: CAISGATGSYNSPLHF.

Comment on this clonotype: The junction and the germline gene differ at one end; a read error may be behind it. The chain is built from TRBV4-1 and TRBJ2-7; TRBD1 matches at 7 bases. CDR3 length: 15 amino acids. Germline V CDR1 and CDR2: MGHRA, YSYEKL. CDR3 sequence: CASSQTGASSYGQYF. The CDR3 nucleotides are TGCGCCAGCAGCCAAACAGGGGCTTCCTCCTACGGGCAGTACTTC.

This clonotype was counted a few times. The V gene is TRBV11-1, the J gene TRBJ1-1; TRBD1 is a possible D gene (6 bases). The V end lost 2 bases, the J end lost 5 bases, and 15 bases lay between the germline ends. CDR3 length equals 15 residues. Germline V gene lookup returns CDR1 SGHAT and CDR2 FQDESV (reference sequence). The CDR3 loop is CASSLQTGWATEAFF. CDR3 bases: TGTGCCAGCAGCTTACAAACAGGGTGGGCAACTGAAGCTTTCTTT.